This T cell receptor beta chain was documented in a study of siplizumab effects on memory and regulatory T cells. Study-wide points: Memory T cells appeared less diverse than naive cells, which seemed to contribute substantially to alloresponse. Controls had 26.9% Treg-derived mappable alloreactive CD4+ clones on average, versus approximately 70% with siplizumab. Most alloreactive clones went unmapped to unstimulated subsets; only a minor fraction mapped.

This clone showed up just once. The antigen remains undetermined. Approximately 10^5 TCR templates per sample were assayed. The table came from immunoSEQ multiplex PCR; TCRdb's copy has only in-frame clones and leaves some out. The sample lists roughly 97,000 clones; roughly 92% were seen once. Germline V gives CDR1 SGHRS, CDR2 YFSETQ. CDR3 length: 15 residues. The V gene lost 4 bases and the J gene lost 5 bases, with 16 bases spanning the gap. Specimen: Tregs sorted from blood. The genes are TRBV5-1 and TRBJ2-1; TRBD1 or TRBD2 may be the D gene (6 bases each). This TCR was sampled from a human donor in good health. CDR3 in amino acids: CASSPGGRYDNEQFF. The CDR3 DNA is TGCGCCAGCAGCCCCGGGGGCCGCTACGACAATGAGCAGTTCTTC. The whole variable domain, filled in from reference TRBV5-1 and TRBJ2-1, reads KAGVTQTPRYLIKTRGQQVTLSCSPISGHRSVSWYQQTPGQGLQFLFEYFSETQRNKGNFPGRFSGRQFSNSRSEMNVSTLELGDSALYLCASSPGGRYDNEQFFGPGTRLTVL.